Sequencing of this T cell receptor (beta chain) was carried out in a study of blood T cell repertoires in COVID-19. Study-wide background: PBMCs, B-cell-depleted T cells, or T cells were the source of the cDNA or gDNA that made up the material.

Participants' reported clinical history set cohort assignment. The ends were cut back, 6 bases at V and 2 bases at J, with 12 bases in the middle. This CDR3 spans 13 amino acids. CDR1 is SGHRS and CDR2 is YFSETQ in the germline V gene. TCRdb keeps only in-frame clones here, not all; method: immunoSEQ multiplex PCR. This repertoire shows over 350,000 clones, 70% to 90% found once; its top ten account for 0.9% to 1.5%. The chain uses TRBV5-1 and TRBJ2-7, with D maybe TRBD1 (6 bases). The receptor's source is a woman aged 18-35 years who had recovered from COVID-19. Material for sequencing was PBMCs or T cells enriched from blood (not recorded which). Here the CDR3 DNA reads TGCGCCAGCACCTCCGGGGACACCTACGAGCAGTACTTC. As protein: CASTSGDTYEQYF. The whole variable domain, remainder taken from reference TRBV5-1 and TRBJ2-7, is KAGVTQTPRYLIKTRGQQVTLSCSPISGHRSVSWYQQTPGQGLQFLFEYFSETQRNKGNFPGRFSGRQFSNSRSEMNVSTLELGDSALYLCASTSGDTYEQYFGPGTRLTVT.